The present T cell receptor beta chain was sequenced within a study of T cells in Graves' hyperthyroidism and ophthalmopathy. Study-level findings and limits: Before onset, ophthalmopathy was predicted by the model a median about 6.2 months earlier. Ophthalmopathy was separated from stable hyperthyroidism by a 13 V-J model. The blood repertoire included most of the expanded thyroid clonotypes above 0.001.

Researchers took RNA transcripts and amplified the TCR beta CDR3 regions from them. HTBI primers were used for first-round RT-PCR of the TCR CDR3. TCRdb re-analysed the multiplex PCR reads in MiXCR, keeping a single row per CDR3 protein. The sample consists of approximately 610,000 distinct CDR3 sequences, over 15% of them appearing once. Lactation, pregnancy, other autoimmune disease or uncontrolled infection excluded patients. On this clonotype: Its target is not known.

CDR1 and CDR2 (germline): MNHEY, SVGEGT. V lost 0 bases to trimming and J lost 0 bases, with 12 bases between them. This CDR3 has 17 amino acids. The clonotype originates from a woman between 18 and 29 years old with Graves' hyperthyroidism. The source material was blood. The V gene is TRBV6-2 or TRBV6-3, the J gene TRBJ2-1, with D possibly being TRBD2 (6 bases). CDR3 sequence reads: CASSYSTRLGSYNEQFF. For the CDR3, the DNA is TGTGCCAGCAGTTACTCGACTCGACTAGGCTCCTACAATGAGCAGTTCTTC.